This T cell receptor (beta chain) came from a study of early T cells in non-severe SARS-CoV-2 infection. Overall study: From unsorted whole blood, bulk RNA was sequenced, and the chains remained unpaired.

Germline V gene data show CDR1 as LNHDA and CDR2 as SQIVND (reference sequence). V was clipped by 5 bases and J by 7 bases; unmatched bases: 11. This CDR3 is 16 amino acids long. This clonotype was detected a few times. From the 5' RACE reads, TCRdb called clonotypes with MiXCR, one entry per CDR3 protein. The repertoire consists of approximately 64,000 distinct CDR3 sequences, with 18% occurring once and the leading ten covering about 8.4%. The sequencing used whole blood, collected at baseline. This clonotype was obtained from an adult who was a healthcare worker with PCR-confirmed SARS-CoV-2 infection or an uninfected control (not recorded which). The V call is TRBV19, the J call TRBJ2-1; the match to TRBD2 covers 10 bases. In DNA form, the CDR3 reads TGTGCCAGTAGTCCGCGGGTAGCGGGGGGATTTAATGAGCAGTTCTTC. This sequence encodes CASSPRVAGGFNEQFF.